This TCR beta chain was retrieved from a study of blood T cell repertoires in COVID-19. About the study: Whether acute or convalescent, the COVID-19 samples came from the United States, Italy and Spain. T cells, B-cell-depleted T cells, or PBMCs supplied cDNA or gDNA.

Per the authors' pipeline: Reference gene primer amplification in the assay estimated nucleated cell counts. Method: immunoSEQ multiplex PCR; TCRdb's copy keeps in-frame clones and lacks some. V, J and clone size derive from that table, while D and trimming were established from the DNA sequence. The sample has some 290,000 clones; around 90% are singletons. Seattle patients were enrolled during active infection and followed longitudinally. V lost 1 base to trimming and J lost 5 bases, with 13 bases between them. This CDR3 has 15 amino acids. Per germline, CDR1 SGHNT and CDR2 YYREEE (reference sequence).

The V and J genes are TRBV5-4 and TRBJ1-5; D remains unclear. The sequence derives from a woman aged 40 to 50 with COVID-19, enrolled during active disease. The sequencing sample was made of peripheral blood. The DNA of the CDR3 is TGTGCCAGCAGCTTGTACGAATCGGGAGATCAGCCCCAGCATTTT. Its protein is CASSLYESGDQPQHF. Drawing the rest from reference TRBV5-4 and TRBJ1-5, the complete variable domain is ETGVTQSPTHLIKTRGQQVTLRCSSQSGHNTVSWYQQALGQGPQFIFQYYREEENGRGNFPPRFSGLQFPNYSSELNVNALELDDSALYLCASSLYESGDQPQHFGDGTRLSIL.